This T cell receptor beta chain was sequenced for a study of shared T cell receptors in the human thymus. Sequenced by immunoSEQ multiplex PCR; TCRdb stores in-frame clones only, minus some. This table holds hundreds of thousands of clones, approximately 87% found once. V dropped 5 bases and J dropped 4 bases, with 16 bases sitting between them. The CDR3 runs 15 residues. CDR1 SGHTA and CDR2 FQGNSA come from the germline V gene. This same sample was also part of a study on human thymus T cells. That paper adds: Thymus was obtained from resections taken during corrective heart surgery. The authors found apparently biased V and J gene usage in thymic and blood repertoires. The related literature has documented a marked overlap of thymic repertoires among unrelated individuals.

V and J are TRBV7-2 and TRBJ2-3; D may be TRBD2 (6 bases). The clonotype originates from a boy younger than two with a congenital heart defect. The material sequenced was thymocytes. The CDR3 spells CASSRSGARADTQYF. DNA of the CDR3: TGTGCCAGCAGCCGCTCGGGAGCGCGCGCAGATACGCAGTATTTT. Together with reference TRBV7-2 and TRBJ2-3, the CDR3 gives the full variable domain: GAGVSQSPSNKVTEKGKDVELRCDPISGHTALYWYRQSLGQGLEFLIYFQGNSAPDKSGLPSDRFSAERTGGSVSTLTIQRTQQEDSAVYLCASSRSGARADTQYFGPGTRLTVL.